The clone carrying this T cell receptor beta chain has a count of ten or more. What it binds is unknown. The time point: newly diagnosed GD, antithyroid drugs for less than 3 months. With RNA extracted from PBMCs as input, the TCR library was made. Researchers made TCR beta libraries by using iRepertoire HTBI primers and running Arm-PCR on CDR3 regions. Original methodology: Identification of gene segments yielded some 61 TRBV and 14 TRBJ across samples. TCRdb reanalysed the multiplex PCR reads using MiXCR and keeps one entry per CDR3 protein. TCRdb, rather than the study authors, made the V and J calls. The sample has fewer than 500,000 distinct CDR3 sequences, 16% seen once. This specimen belongs to a study of regulatory T cells in long-lasting Graves disease. In the study overall: Newly diagnosed Graves' patients had taken antithyroid drugs under 3 months. Overall study findings and caveats: Owing to a sample size that was small, accuracy may have been reduced.

The V and J ends lost 8 bases and 3 bases respectively, with 14 bases between them. The germline V gene encodes CDR1 SNHLY and CDR2 FYNNEI. The CDR3 covers 14 residues. These data also featured in a second study, about T cells in Graves' hyperthyroidism and ophthalmopathy. From that second work: In blood, most of the thyroid clonotypes expanded above 0.001 were also present.

The gene calls are TRBV2 and TRBJ2-1; no clear D. Sequenced material: peripheral blood mononuclear cells (PBMCs), taken at new diagnosis, from a patient treated with antithyroid drugs. This clonotype was sampled from a middle-aged man with Graves disease. CDR3 in amino acids: CASRGGGYYNEQFF. CDR3 DNA sequence: TGTGCCAGCCGAGGTGGCGGTTACTACAATGAGCAGTTCTTC.